Listed below are T cell receptor beta chains from one sample, sequenced in a study of regulatory T cells in long-lasting Graves disease. Using its own MiXCR run on the multiplex PCR reads, TCRdb lists one record per CDR3 protein. The profile shows more than 450,000 distinct CDR3 sequences, more than 10% of them singletons. This sample was also put to use in a study of T cells in Graves' hyperthyroidism and ophthalmopathy.

This specimen consisted of peripheral blood mononuclear cells (PBMCs), obtained at new diagnosis, from a patient treated with antithyroid drugs. These receptors were obtained from a woman in her 30s with Graves disease. Both conserved end residues are part of each CDR3. A D gene is named only where the DNA matches it firmly. Clone size is not always given. Where it is, it says once, few, many or a class for expanded clones.

size: many; J: TRBJ2-5; D: .; V: TRBV2; CDR3: CASSEEVGETQYF; DNA: TGTGCCAGCAGTGAAGAGGTCGGAGAGACCCAGTACTTC
size: many; J: TRBJ2-3; D: .; V: TRBV19; CDR3: CASSWGAVPPDTQYF; DNA: TGTGCCAGTAGCTGGGGGGCGGTTCCCCCAGATACGCAGTATTTT
size: many; J: TRBJ1-1; D: .; V: TRBV11-3; CDR3: CASSLDSRRPNTEAFF; DNA: TGTGCCAGCAGCTTAGATTCGCGCCGGCCGAACACTGAAGCTTTCTTT
size: few; J: TRBJ2-7; D: TRBD1; V: TRBV7-9; CDR3: CASSSTGSHEQYF; DNA: TGTGCCAGCAGCTCGACAGGGTCCCACGAGCAGTACTTC
size: many; J: TRBJ2-7; D: TRBD2; V: TRBV4-3; CDR3: CASSQGLAVVYEQYF; DNA: TGCGCCAGCAGCCAGGGACTAGCGGTAGTCTACGAGCAGTACTTC
size: many; J: TRBJ2-1; D: TRBD2; V: TRBV10-3; CDR3: CAISRTSGKNNEQFF; DNA: TGTGCCATCAGCCGTACTAGCGGGAAAAATAATGAGCAGTTCTTC
size: few; J: TRBJ2-1; D: .; V: TRBV28; CDR3: CASSRYYEQFF; DNA: TGTGCCAGCAGTCGGTACTACGAGCAGTTCTTC
size: .; J: TRBJ2-5; D: TRBD1; V: TRBV7-2; CDR3: CASRTGTGGFRETQYF; DNA: TGTGCCAGCAGAACCGGGACAGGGGGGTTCAGGGAGACCCAGTACTTC
size: many; J: TRBJ1-5; D: .; V: TRBV4-2; CDR3: CASSLRQEPYQPQHF; DNA: TGTGCCAGCAGCCTTAGACAGGAGCCCTATCAGCCCCAGCATTTT
size: .; J: TRBJ1-6; D: .; V: TRBV7-9; CDR3: CASSLWQGGNSPLHF; DNA: TGTGCCAGCAGCTTATGGCAGGGTGGGAATTCACCCCTCCACTTT
size: many; J: TRBJ2-7; D: TRBD2; V: TRBV11-2; CDR3: CASSLELAGSLSYEQYF; DNA: TGTGCCAGCAGCTTAGAACTAGCGGGGTCTCTCTCCTACGAGCAGTACTTC
size: many; J: TRBJ1-5; D: .; V: TRBV28; CDR3: CASSSQEGYQPQHF; DNA: TGTGCCAGCAGTTCCCAGGAGGGCTATCAGCCCCAGCATTTT
size: few; J: TRBJ2-1; D: .; V: TRBV20-1; CDR3: CSAAGEREFF; DNA: TGCAGTGCTGCGGGTGAACGGGAGTTCTTC
size: .; J: TRBJ1-1; D: .; V: TRBV6-1; CDR3: CASSGGQGTNTEAFF; DNA: TGTGCCAGCTCGGGGGGGCAGGGGACGAACACTGAAGCTTTCTTT
size: many; J: TRBJ1-2; D: .; V: TRBV28; CDR3: CASSLSSRYGYTF; DNA: TGTGCCAGCAGTTTATCCAGTCGTTATGGCTACACCTTC
size: many; J: TRBJ2-7; D: TRBD2; V: TRBV28; CDR3: CASSLGTSGTYEQYF; DNA: TGTGCCAGCAGTCTCGGGACTAGCGGAACCTACGAGCAGTACTTC
size: many; J: TRBJ1-2; D: .; V: TRBV11-2; CDR3: CASSPRRGDGYTF; DNA: TGTGCCAGCAGCCCACGGCGGGGGGACGGCTACACCTTC
size: many; J: TRBJ1-5; D: TRBD1; V: TRBV6-1; CDR3: CASSPPGQTNQPQHF; DNA: TGTGCCAGCAGTCCCCCGGGACAGACCAATCAGCCCCAGCATTTT
size: many; J: TRBJ2-7; D: .; V: TRBV28; CDR3: CASSRGPRQGSYEQYF; DNA: TGTGCCAGCAGCCGGGGGCCGCGACAGGGCTCCTACGAGCAGTACTTC
size: few; J: TRBJ1-1; D: .; V: TRBV20-1; CDR3: CSAPVNTEAFF; DNA: TGCAGTGCCCCGGTGAACACTGAAGCTTTCTTT
size: many; J: TRBJ2-3; D: TRBD2; V: TRBV19; CDR3: CASNPLAGGSTDTQYF; DNA: TGTGCCAGTAACCCGTTAGCGGGAGGGAGCACAGATACGCAGTATTTT
size: .; J: TRBJ1-2; D: .; V: TRBV7-9; CDR3: CASSLGTGATGGYTF; DNA: TGTGCCAGCAGCTTGGGGACCGGGGCCACGGGGGGCTACACCTTC
size: .; J: TRBJ2-7; D: .; V: TRBV20-1; CDR3: CSAREDHEQYF; DNA: TGCAGTGCTAGAGAAGACCACGAGCAGTACTTC
size: many; J: TRBJ1-6; D: .; V: TRBV28; CDR3: CASSPRGVGNSPLHF; DNA: TGTGCCAGCAGCCCTAGAGGAGTCGGAAATTCACCCCTCCACTTT
size: .; J: TRBJ2-2; D: TRBD1; V: TRBV19; CDR3: CASSTSQGAHTGELFF; DNA: TGTGCCAGTAGTACCTCACAGGGGGCGCACACCGGGGAGCTGTTTTTT
size: many; J: TRBJ1-1; D: .; V: TRBV28; CDR3: CASMSNTEAFF; DNA: TGTGCCAGCATGTCGAACACTGAAGCTTTCTTT
size: few; J: TRBJ2-7; D: TRBD2; V: TRBV12-3/TRBV12-4; CDR3: CGSSFVSGVISYEQYF; DNA: TGTGGCAGCAGTTTTGTTAGCGGGGTGATCTCCTACGAGCAGTACTTC
size: .; J: TRBJ1-4; D: .; V: TRBV11-2; CDR3: CASSLDFYIKRVFF; DNA: TGTGCCAGCAGCTTAGATTTCTACATTAAAAGGGTGTTTTTT
size: many; J: TRBJ2-7; D: .; V: TRBV6-2/TRBV6-3; CDR3: CASSRDFYEQYF; DNA: TGTGCCAGCAGCCGGGACTTTTACGAGCAGTACTTC
size: many; J: TRBJ2-2; D: .; V: TRBV12-3/TRBV12-4; CDR3: CASTVGGGDTGELFF; DNA: TGTGCCAGCACCGTTGGGGGAGGTGACACCGGGGAGCTGTTTTTT
size: .; J: TRBJ2-6; D: TRBD1; V: TRBV4-1; CDR3: CASSQRGQGRSGANVLTF; DNA: TGCGCCAGCAGCCAAAGAGGACAGGGCCGATCTGGGGCCAACGTCCTGACTTTC
size: many; J: TRBJ1-2; D: .; V: TRBV12-3/TRBV12-4; CDR3: CASSFNKHIPNYGYTF; DNA: TGTGCCAGCAGTTTCAATAAGCACATCCCTAACTATGGCTACACCTTC
size: few; J: TRBJ2-3; D: .; V: TRBV4-3; CDR3: CASSQFRDLGDTQYF; DNA: TGCGCCAGCAGCCAGTTCCGGGACTTAGGAGATACGCAGTATTTT
size: many; J: TRBJ1-2; D: TRBD1; V: TRBV13; CDR3: CASTPPMGQGIYGYTF; DNA: TGTGCCAGCACCCCCCCCATGGGACAGGGGATCTATGGCTACACCTTC
size: many; J: TRBJ2-2; D: .; V: TRBV2; CDR3: CASSEGWGTGELFF; DNA: TGTGCCAGCAGTGAAGGGTGGGGCACCGGGGAGCTGTTTTTT
size: many; J: TRBJ1-1; D: TRBD1; V: TRBV4-1; CDR3: CASSQGGRGTEAFF; DNA: TGCGCCAGCAGCCAAGGGGGCAGGGGGACTGAAGCTTTCTTT
size: many; J: TRBJ2-1; D: TRBD2; V: TRBV30; CDR3: CAWRNIAGVNEQFF; DNA: TGTGCCTGGAGAAATATAGCGGGAGTCAATGAGCAGTTCTTC
size: few; J: TRBJ2-7; D: .; V: TRBV7-9; CDR3: CASSRSVDNYEQYF; DNA: TGTGCCAGCAGCCGGAGCGTCGATAACTACGAGCAGTACTTC
size: many; J: TRBJ2-7; D: TRBD2; V: TRBV19; CDR3: CASSMGRAGSDEQYF; DNA: TGTGCCAGTAGTATGGGGAGGGCCGGTTCAGACGAGCAGTACTTC
size: many; J: TRBJ1-6; D: TRBD1; V: TRBV27; CDR3: CASNGRGNSPLHF; DNA: TGTGCCAGCAACGGCAGGGGGAATTCACCCCTCCACTTT
size: few; J: TRBJ1-1; D: TRBD1; V: TRBV7-9; CDR3: CASRDRRYSNTEVFF; DNA: TGTGCCAGCCGGGACAGGAGATACTCGAACACTGAAGTTTTCTTT
size: .; J: TRBJ2-5; D: .; V: TRBV15; CDR3: CATSRASTLSSYNEQYF; DNA: TGTGCCACCAGCAGAGCCTCAACTCTTAGCTCCTACAATGAGCAGTACTTC
size: few; J: TRBJ2-5; D: .; V: TRBV19; CDR3: CASSAVGWETQYF; DNA: TGTGCCAGTAGTGCAGTGGGGTGGGAGACCCAGTACTTC
size: .; J: TRBJ2-7; D: .; V: TRBV27; CDR3: CASSSPGSHGTYEQYF; DNA: TGTGCCAGCAGTTCCCCCGGGTCCCACGGAACCTACGAGCAGTACTTC
size: .; J: TRBJ2-2; D: .; V: TRBV24-1; CDR3: CATSDLLGVTGELFF; DNA: TGTGCCACCAGTGATTTGCTGGGAGTCACCGGGGAGCTGTTTTTT
size: many; J: TRBJ1-1; D: .; V: TRBV5-1; CDR3: CASSLLGTPNTEAFF; DNA: TGCGCCAGCAGCTTACTCGGGACACCCAACACTGAAGCTTTCTTT
size: few; J: TRBJ1-5; D: .; V: TRBV19; CDR3: CASSPALRNQPQHF; DNA: TGTGCCAGTAGTCCTGCCTTGCGCAATCAGCCCCAGCATTTT
size: few; J: TRBJ2-2; D: .; V: TRBV7-9; CDR3: CATYPLYGELFF; DNA: TGTGCCACCTACCCTTTATACGGGGAGCTGTTTTTT
size: many; J: TRBJ2-7; D: .; V: TRBV6-1; CDR3: CASSTMGGLSYEQYF; DNA: TGTGCCAGCAGCACGATGGGGGGGCTCTCCTACGAGCAGTACTTC
size: many; J: TRBJ2-3; D: .; V: TRBV7-8; CDR3: CASSLAEGGADTQYF; DNA: TGTGCCAGCAGCTTAGCGGAGGGAGGCGCAGATACGCAGTATTTT
size: .; J: TRBJ2-7; D: .; V: TRBV20-1; CDR3: CSASSWQLPTYEQYF; DNA: TGCAGTGCTAGTTCTTGGCAGCTTCCTACCTACGAGCAGTACTTC
size: many; J: TRBJ1-1; D: .; V: TRBV3-1; CDR3: CASSQDLSWPGQNTEAFF; DNA: TGTGCCAGCAGCCAAGATCTGTCGTGGCCAGGACAGAACACTGAAGCTTTCTTT
size: few; J: TRBJ2-1; D: TRBD1; V: TRBV10-1; CDR3: CASSEFGTGVHEQFF; DNA: TGCGCCAGCAGTGAGTTCGGGACAGGGGTCCATGAGCAGTTCTTC
size: .; J: TRBJ2-1; D: .; V: TRBV30; CDR3: CAWSVGAGSNEQFF; DNA: TGTGCCTGGAGTGTTGGCGCAGGGTCTAATGAGCAGTTCTTC